This TCR beta chain was retrieved from a study of CD8+ T cells in alopecia areata. This CDR3 contains 15 residues. Germline trimming cut 0 bases from V and 2 bases from J; bases unmatched to any gene: 6. The germline gives CDR1 SQVTM, CDR2 ANQGSEA. Broader study findings: Affected lesional scalp, above all in alopecia totalis/universalis, was more clonal than normal scalp. With tofacitinib ongoing, many expanded lesional clones persisted in both scalp and blood. Scalp sequencing also captures normal skin's resident alphabeta T cells.

The treatment is: oral pan-JAK inhibitor, 5-10 mg twice daily. On this clone itself: Its antigen remains unidentified.

Isolated RNA was reverse transcribed into cDNA used as the sequencing template. Clones were sequenced by immunoSEQ multiplex PCR, and TCRdb holds only the in-frame ones, with some missing. There are some 150,000 clones in the sample; around 82% occur only once, and approximately 25% lies in the top ten. The starting material was CD8+ T cells sorted from blood, obtained at week 4, from a patient treated with tofacitinib. The chain uses TRBV29-1 and TRBJ1-2; 7 bases are shared with TRBD1. The TCR comes from a human donor with alopecia areata. The chain's CDR3 is CSVEDPDRPNYGYTF. The CDR3 coding sequence is TGCAGCGTTGAAGATCCGGACAGGCCAAACTATGGCTACACCTTC.